This TCR beta chain was captured by sequencing in a study of T cells after yellow fever vaccination. Notes on the study in general: Abundant bulk-derived clonotypes could contaminate FACS-sorted repertoires. Most clones from primary vaccination were detected again post-booster (almost 98% CD4, roughly 91% CD8). Compared with primary, the secondary response was weaker and peaked at day 5, not 15. A minor fraction of clonotypes spanned both CD4 and CD8 compartments.

The table lists this clonotype with a few counts. Its antigen is unidentified. V was shortened by 1 base and J by 3 bases, with 7 bases between the two germline ends. Germline-derived CDR1 and CDR2 are SGHRS and YFSETQ. The CDR3 runs to 14 residues. TCRdb re-called the 5' RACE reads with MiXCR, one entry per CDR3 protein. The sample lists some 350,000 distinct CDR3 sequences, almost 4% occurring once. V and J are TRBV5-1 and TRBJ1-4; D unclear. Source: PBMCs, taken 5 days after the yellow fever booster vaccination. This TCR derives from a man aged 18 to 30 who received the YFV17D yellow fever vaccine. CDR3 in amino acids: CASSLLNPNEKLFF. Written as DNA, the CDR3 is TGCGCCAGCAGCTTGCTGAACCCTAATGAAAAACTGTTTTTT.